The 8 T cell receptor beta chains listed next were all sequenced from one sample in a study of shared clonotypes between healthy human individuals. The repertoire was sequenced with immunoSEQ multiplex PCR; TCRdb's copy has only in-frame clones and lacks some. The sample lists 2 million to 3 million clones, over 85% occurring once. Material for sequencing was naive CD4+ T cells from PBMCs. The subset here: CD45RA+ positively selected. All receptors derive from a man aged 18 to 29 in good health. Some clones in this sample may be carry-over from other donors' samples.

In the case of this clone: The sample carries other DNA sequences with the same CDR3. The rearrangement links TRBV6-5 to TRBJ2-7, with D uncertain. Deletions cut 0 bases from V and 2 bases from J, with 8 bases between. Germline-derived CDR1 and CDR2 are MNHEY and SVGAGI. This CDR3 has 14 amino acids. CDR3 region: CASSYSSATYEQYF. The DNA for the CDR3 is TGTGCCAGCAGTTACTCATCCGCTACCTACGAGCAGTACTTC.

This clone was seen once. The DNA of the CDR3 is TGTGCCGGACACCGGGACACGGGATCCCAAGAGACCCAGTACTTC. Its translation is CAGHRDTGSQETQYF. The rearrangement links TRBV28 to TRBJ2-5; perhaps TRBD1 as D (6 bases). The CDR3 has 15 residues. Trimming pared 11 bases from V and 1 base from J, leaving 20 bases between. Germline loops: CDR1 MDHEN, CDR2 SYDVKM.

This clone was detected only a few times. The chain combines TRBV29-1 with TRBJ2-3; 7 nucleotides line up with TRBD2. The J segment lost 1 base and the V segment lost 0 bases, leaving 1 base of the junction unmatched. CDR3 length equals 14 residues. Germline V gives CDR1 SQVTM, CDR2 ANQGSEA. The CDR3 DNA follows: TGCAGCGTTGAAGATACTAGCGGCACAGATACGCAGTATTTT. It translates to CSVEDTSGTDTQYF.

Only one count was recorded for this clone. The gene calls are TRBV27 and TRBJ1-2, with D perhaps matching TRBD1 (5 bases). The germline V and J ends were trimmed by 2 bases and 3 bases, with 16 bases remaining between them. The germline V gene encodes CDR1 MNHEY and CDR2 SMNVEV (reference sequence). This CDR3 region has 16 residues. DNA for the CDR3: TGTGCCAGCAGTTTAGGTATCTCCGACAGCTACTATGGCTACACCTTC. It codes for CASSLGISDSYYGYTF.

The sample holds a few counts of this clone. The chain joins TRBV10-3 to TRBJ1-1; 11 bases line up with TRBD1. Germline trimming cut 1 base from V and 5 bases from J; bases unmatched to any gene: 3. The CDR3 has 15 amino acids. Germline V gene sequence: CDR1 ENHRY, CDR2 SYGVKD. CDR3 nucleotides: TGTGCCATCAGTGAGTGGGGGACAGGGGGTACTGAAGCTTTCTTT. It yields the protein CAISEWGTGGTEAFF.

The genes are TRBV11-2 and TRBJ2-1, with D perhaps matching TRBD2 (5 bases). CDR1 is SGHAT and CDR2 is FQNNGV in the germline V gene. The V gene lost 0 bases and the J gene lost 5 bases, with 14 bases spanning the gap. CDR3 length equals 16 residues. CDR3 residues: CASSLETGIYDNEQFF. The CDR3, as DNA: TGTGCCAGCAGCTTAGAAACCGGGATCTATGACAATGAGCAGTTCTTC.

In its sample, this clone was seen a few times. The V call is TRBV5-1, the J call TRBJ2-2, with D uncertain. The V end lost 4 bases, the J end lost 7 bases, and 14 bases lay between the germline ends. Germline lookup yields CDR1 SGHRS and CDR2 YFSETQ. This CDR3 contains 14 residues. For the CDR3, the DNA is TGCGCCAGCAGCCAGAAGGAGTACAGCGGGGAGCTGTTTTTT. Its protein is CASSQKEYSGELFF.

The chain employs TRBV5-1 and TRBJ2-5; TRBD1 matches at 8 bases. The J call may not be correct, given that the DNA end is closer to TRBJ2-7. CDR3 length equals 14 residues. Germline CDR1 is SGHRS and CDR2 is YFSETQ. The CDR3: CASSNQGAQGEQYF. CDR3 DNA: TGCGCCAGCAGCAACCAGGGGGCTCAGGGCGAGCAGTACTTC.